This T cell receptor beta chain was documented in a study of T cells in localized non-small cell lung cancer. Remarks on this clone: No antigen is known for it.

The CDR3 totals 11 residues. In germline, CDR1 is SGHRS, CDR2 YFSETQ. V lost 5 bases and J lost 0, with 2 bases in between. Study outcomes and limitations: Longer overall survival was linked to higher blood T cell density. Uninvolved adjacent lung, not tumor, had the highest T cell clonality. The study detected a median roughly 61 of the top 100 tumor clones in adjacent lung. Because only a single region of the tumor was sequenced, heterogeneity remains possible.

Only in-frame clones appear in the TCRdb table, and some are missing; sequencing was by immunoSEQ multiplex PCR. This table has about 78,000 clones, 84% appearing once. This TCR derives from a man aged 40 to 69 with stage I lung adenocarcinoma. The chain joins TRBV5-1 to TRBJ1-1; D gene unclear. This sample comprised peripheral blood, obtained before any cancer treatment. The CDR3: CASRMNTEAFF. The CDR3 region has the DNA TGCGCCAGCAGGATGAACACTGAAGCTTTCTTT.